This is a list of T cell receptor beta chains from one sample in a study of blood T cell repertoires in COVID-19. Profiling relied on immunoSEQ multiplex PCR, and the TCRdb table lists in-frame clones only, not all of them. This sample has hundreds of thousands of clones, with about 87% found just once. Sequencing was performed on peripheral blood. The source of these receptors is a woman in her 30s with COVID-19, enrolled during active disease. Each CDR3 is given with its conserved first and last residue. D genes are given only for firm matches. Clone size is stated in some rows and not others, as once, few, many or a class when expanded.

CDR3,DNA,V,D,J,size
CASSSTGLVGNSPLHF,TGTGCCAGCAGCTCCACAGGGCTTGTTGGGAATTCACCCCTCCACTTT,TRBV11-2,-,TRBJ1-6,few
CASSQSGVPGELFF,TGTGCCAGCAGCCAATCCGGGGTACCTGGGGAGCTGTTTTTT,TRBV14,-,TRBJ2-2,-
CASSPGEWRSQFF,TGTGCCAGCTCACCAGGCGAGTGGCGGTCCCAGTTCTTC,TRBV18,-,TRBJ2-1,-
CASNLRTSGSSYNEQFF,TGTGCCAGCAACTTAAGGACTAGCGGGAGCTCCTACAATGAGCAGTTCTTC,TRBV7-8,TRBD2,TRBJ2-1,-
CASSPRDINLNTEAFF,TGTGCCAGCTCACCGAGGGACATCAACCTGAACACTGAAGCTTTCTTT,TRBV18,-,TRBJ1-1,once
CASSQERSTDTQYF,TGTGCCAGCAGCCAAGAGCGGAGCACAGATACGCAGTATTTT,TRBV3-1/TRBV3-2,-,TRBJ2-3,-
CASSFQAQPQHF,TGTGCCAGCAGTTTTCAGGCACAGCCCCAGCATTTT,TRBV12-3/TRBV12-4,-,TRBJ1-5,-
CAIKNPVEKETQYF,TGTGCCATCAAAAATCCCGTGGAGAAGGAGACCCAGTACTTC,TRBV10-3,-,TRBJ2-5,-
CASSEARDIGTDTQYF,TGTGCCAGCAGCGAAGCTCGGGACATAGGCACAGATACGCAGTATTTT,TRBV14,-,TRBJ2-3,-
CASSPAHGDTGELFF,TGTGCCAGCAGCCCCGCCCACGGAGACACCGGGGAGCTGTTTTTT,TRBV7-6,-,TRBJ2-2,-
CASSLGLGVAYEQYF,TGTGCCAGCAGCTTAGGTTTAGGGGTCGCCTACGAGCAGTACTTC,TRBV11-3,-,TRBJ2-7,-
CATSEYTSVGEQFF,TGTGCCACCAGTGAATATACTAGCGTAGGAGAGCAGTTCTTC,TRBV24-1,TRBD2,TRBJ2-1,-
CASSSYLRGYGYTF,TGTGCCAGCAGTTCCTATTTACGGGGCTATGGCTACACCTTC,TRBV28,-,TRBJ1-2,-
CASSFRAGAYNEQFF,TGTGCCAGCAGCTTTAGGGCAGGGGCCTACAATGAGCAGTTCTTC,TRBV7-6,-,TRBJ2-1,-
CASSPGQYGYTF,TGTGCCAGCAGTCCCGGACAGTATGGCTACACCTTC,TRBV12-3/TRBV12-4,-,TRBJ1-2,-
CASSPRTGTNEKLFF,TGTGCCAGCAGCCCCCGGACTGGCACTAATGAAAAACTGTTTTTT,TRBV7-2,-,TRBJ1-4,-
CASSPQLLDGQETQYF,TGTGCCAGCTCACCACAACTACTAGACGGTCAAGAGACCCAGTACTTC,TRBV18,-,TRBJ2-5,once
CASSPNAGFTGELFF,TGTGCCAGCAGCCCCAACGCAGGGTTCACCGGGGAGCTGTTTTTT,TRBV7-9,-,TRBJ2-2,-
CASSLETGSYNEQFF,TGTGCCAGCAGCTTAGAGACAGGATCCTACAATGAGCAGTTCTTC,TRBV11-3,-,TRBJ2-1,-
CASSFDLRGSGANVLTF,TGTGCCAGCAGTTTTGATCTTCGGGGCTCTGGGGCCAACGTCCTGACTTTC,TRBV27,-,TRBJ2-6,few
CASSLTQGVSYEQYF,TGTGCCAGCAGCCTAACACAGGGAGTATCCTACGAGCAGTACTTC,TRBV7-9,-,TRBJ2-7,-
CASRWDRDSPLHF,TGTGCCAGCAGGTGGGACAGGGATTCACCCCTCCACTTT,TRBV27,TRBD1,TRBJ1-6,-
CSVTGGGGTNEKLFF,TGCAGCGTTACCGGGGGGGGCGGAACTAATGAAAAACTGTTTTTT,TRBV29-1,-,TRBJ1-4,-
CASSFQGQETQYF,TGTGCCAGCAGTTTTCAGGGACAAGAGACCCAGTACTTC,TRBV27,-,TRBJ2-5,-
CASSQAGTGLTGANVLTF,TGCGCCAGCAGCCAAGCCGGGACAGGGCTAACTGGGGCCAACGTCCTGACTTTC,TRBV4-3,TRBD1,TRBJ2-6,-
CASSRQGFGYGYTF,TGTGCCAGCAGCAGACAGGGGTTCGGCTATGGCTACACCTTC,TRBV11-2,TRBD1,TRBJ1-2,-
CAWNSGSTDNEQFF,TGTGCCTGGAATAGCGGGAGTACCGACAATGAGCAGTTCTTC,TRBV30,TRBD2,TRBJ2-1,-
CASSPGGGISTDTQYF,TGTGCCAGCAGCCCCGGGGGGGGGATTAGCACAGATACGCAGTATTTT,TRBV9,TRBD2,TRBJ2-3,-
CASSRGASERETQYF,TGTGCCAGCAGCCGAGGGGCTAGCGAGAGGGAGACCCAGTACTTC,TRBV7-8,-,TRBJ2-5,once
CASSSRTGSLWNSPLHF,TGTGCCAGTAGTTCCCGGACAGGGTCGCTTTGGAATTCACCCCTCCACTTT,TRBV19,TRBD1,TRBJ1-6,-